Listed here are 26 T cell receptor beta chains from one sample, sequenced in a study of blood T cell repertoires in COVID-19 (dated by TCRdb to the early 2020s). Library construction relied on the immunoSEQ multiplex PCR assay. Drawn from immuneACCESS, this table holds only the in-frame rearrangements with V and J called that TCRdb kept. Clones are partly lost; checked studies trace under half to an unresolved V gene and leave the rest unexplained. For this sample the table gives 250,000 or so clones, of which 87% were detected only once. The ten largest clones add up to approximately 10% of the sample. Sequenced input: PBMCs or T cells enriched from blood (not recorded which). Source of these receptors: a young man who had recovered from COVID-19.

This clone appeared many times. CDR3 region: CASTPGYGYTF. The CDR3 DNA reads TGTGCCAGCACCCCAGGCTATGGCTACACCTTC. The chain links TRBV6-5 to TRBJ1-2; D uncertain. Germline assignment: CDR1 MNHEY and CDR2 SVGAGI. CDR3 length equals 11 residues. The germline V and J ends were trimmed by 7 bases and 4 bases, with 7 bases remaining between them.

The chain recombines TRBV28 with TRBJ2-1; 10 bases are shared with TRBD2. The CDR3 totals 16 residues. The germline V gene has CDR1 MDHEN and CDR2 SYDVKM. V was pared by 5 bases and J by 3 bases, with 7 bases of the junction left unmatched. The CDR3 nucleotides are TGTGCCAGCAGTCTGCCTCGGACTAGCGGCTACAATGAGCAGTTCTTC. Residues: CASSLPRTSGYNEQFF.

This chain links TRBV10-1 with TRBJ1-2, with TRBD1 matching over 9 bases. Looked up from germline, CDR1 is WNHNN and CDR2 is SYGVQD (reference sequence). The CDR3 has 15 amino acids. Trimming at V came to 10 bases and at J to 3 bases, leaving 12 bases not matched to a gene. CDR3 residues: CATTGGVSLDYGYTF. As DNA, the CDR3 is TGCGCCACCACAGGGGGCGTAAGTCTTGACTATGGCTACACCTTC.

The rearrangement uses TRBV29-1 and TRBJ2-1, with D maybe TRBD1 (6 bases). V was shortened by 6 bases and J by 7 bases, with 25 bases between the two germline ends. Germline-derived CDR1 and CDR2 are SQVTM and ANQGSEA. The CDR3 is made up of 16 amino acids. Written as DNA, the CDR3 is TGCAGCGTCCCTACGGTGGGGGCTCCCTACACAAATGAGCAGTTCTTC. It specifies CSVPTVGAPYTNEQFF.

This clone has just one count. The chain recombines TRBV7-2 with TRBJ1-2; TRBD1 agrees at 11 bases. Germline CDR1 is SGHTA and CDR2 is FQGNSA. The CDR3 contains 16 residues. J was trimmed by 6 bases and V by 6 bases; bases with no gene match: 12. CDR3 coding DNA: TGTGCCAGCAGACAAATATCGGGACAGGGGGGCGATGGCTACACCTTC. The encoded protein is CASRQISGQGGDGYTF.

V gene TRBV18 combines with J gene TRBJ1-1; TRBD1 is a possible D gene (5 bases). V shed 3 bases and J shed 0 bases, with 11 bases lying between them. CDR1 is KGHSH, CDR2 LQKENI, per germline. The CDR3 is 15 amino acids. As DNA, the CDR3 is TGTGCCAGCTCACCCTGGACACAGTTGAACACTGAAGCTTTCTTT. Translated, it gives CASSPWTQLNTEAFF.

The rearrangement links TRBV19 to TRBJ2-1, with TRBD2 matching over 9 bases. The germline gives CDR1 LNHDA, CDR2 SQIVND (reference sequence). The CDR3 loop spans 19 amino acids. J was trimmed by 6 bases and V by 4 bases; bases with no gene match: 19. CDR3: CASSSSRGLAGLWSNEQFF. DNA of the CDR3: TGTGCCAGTAGTAGTAGTCGCGGGCTAGCGGGGTTGTGGTCCAATGAGCAGTTCTTC.

This rearrangement joins TRBV7-9 to TRBJ1-1; D is perhaps TRBD1 (6 bases). Germline values: CDR1 SEHNR, CDR2 FQNEAQ (reference sequence). The CDR3 covers 17 residues. The ends were cut back, 5 bases at V and 1 base at J, with 20 bases in the middle. CDR3 DNA: TGTGCCAGCAGCCCCGCCGCCCCAGGGGCGCGGAACACTGAAGCTTTCTTT. It is translated as CASSPAAPGARNTEAFF.

The chain carries TRBV15 and TRBJ1-4; the D gene is possibly TRBD1 (5 bases). The CDR3 covers 15 residues. The V end was cut by 1 base, the J end by 11 bases, with 17 bases between. The germline V gene encodes CDR1 LNHNV and CDR2 YYDKDF (reference sequence). CDR3 region: CATSRAGANLGKLFF. The CDR3 nucleotides read TGTGCCACCAGCAGAGCTGGGGCTAACCTAGGGAAACTGTTTTTT. The whole variable domain, remainder taken from reference TRBV15 and TRBJ1-4, is DAMVIQNPRYQVTQFGKPVTLSCSQTLNHNVMYWYQQKSSQAPKLLFHYYDKDFNNEADTPDNFQSRRPNTSFCFLDIRSPGLGDTAMYLCATSRAGANLGKLFFGSGTQLSVL.

The chain has TRBV3-1 (or the pseudogene TRBV3-2) and TRBJ2-3; the D gene is possibly TRBD2 (5 bases). Trimming cost V 1 base and J 1 base, with 6 bases left between them. In germline, CDR1 is LGHDT, CDR2 YNNKEL (reference sequence). The CDR3 length is 14 residues. The CDR3 loop is CASSQAGGTDTQYF. The CDR3 coding sequence is TGTGCCAGCAGCCAAGCCGGGGGCACAGATACGCAGTATTTT.

V usage is TRBV29-1 and J usage is TRBJ2-3; possibly TRBD2 for D (5 bases). This CDR3 region has 15 residues. V shed 6 bases and J shed 4 bases, with 20 bases lying between them. Germline CDR1 SQVTM, CDR2 ANQGSEA. For the CDR3, the DNA is TGCAGCGTCGTTTGGAGGCCTTCGCGGCCAGATACGCAGTATTTT. Translated: CSVVWRPSRPDTQYF.

V usage is TRBV3-1 (or the pseudogene TRBV3-2) and J usage is TRBJ1-1; TRBD1 aligns across 12 bases. The germline V gene encodes CDR1 LGHDT and CDR2 YNNKEL (reference sequence). The V segment lost 6 bases and the J segment 11 bases; nucleotides outside the gene matches: 10. The CDR3 consists of 14 residues. The CDR3 nucleotides read TGTGCCAGCAGGGGGGGGACAGGGGGCTACAGGGCTTTCTTT. Protein product: CASRGGTGGYRAFF.

V usage is TRBV19 and J usage is TRBJ2-5; a possible D gene is TRBD1 (5 bases). The germline V gene has CDR1 LNHDA and CDR2 SQIVND (reference sequence). This CDR3 spans 14 amino acids. Trimming stripped 3 bases from V and 5 bases from J, with 13 bases between. The CDR3 protein is CASSIMAGSETQYF. The CDR3 DNA sequence: TGTGCCAGTAGTATCATGGCAGGGTCGGAGACCCAGTACTTC. Based on the CDR3 plus reference TRBV19 and TRBJ2-5, the full variable domain is DGGITQSPKYLFRKEGQNVTLSCEQNLNHDAMYWYRQDPGQGLRLIYYSQIVNDFQKGDIAEGYSVSREKKESFPLTVTSAQKNPTAFYLCASSIMAGSETQYFGPGTRLLVL.

The rearrangement links TRBV20-1 to TRBJ1-2, with 8 bases that match TRBD1. The ends lost 3 bases at V and 8 bases at J; junction bases unmatched: 11. Per germline, CDR1 DFQATT and CDR2 SNEGSKA (reference sequence). This CDR3 is built from 14 residues. CDR3 loop: CSASDDQGARGYTF. The CDR3 DNA sequence: TGCAGTGCTAGTGACGATCAGGGGGCGCGGGGCTACACCTTC.

This chain connects TRBV28 to TRBJ1-2; weak D call: TRBD1 (6 bases). Trimming shortened V by 3 bases and J by 7 bases, and 15 bases separated the two germline ends. CDR3 size: 14 residues. Germline V CDR1 and CDR2: MDHEN, SYDVKM. CDR3 amino acids: CASSLPGTLAGYTF. The DNA of the CDR3 is TGTGCCAGCAGTTTGCCTGGGACACTCGCTGGCTACACCTTC.

This clone was seen a single time. The V call is TRBV10-3, the J call TRBJ1-3; weak D call: TRBD1 (5 bases). Germline V lookup: CDR1 ENHRY, CDR2 SYGVKD. CDR3 length equals 14 residues. V lost 11 bases and J 0 bases, leaving 14 bases between the germline ends. CDR3 sequence: CALGLGGSGNTIYF. The CDR3 region has the DNA TGTGCCCTCGGACTGGGGGGCTCTGGAAACACCATATATTTT.

The chain employs TRBV5-1 and TRBJ2-7; 13 bases agree with TRBD2. There are 15 residues in the CDR3. Germline V gene data show CDR1 as SGHRS and CDR2 as YFSETQ. The J segment lost 7 bases and the V segment lost 3 bases, leaving 7 bases of the junction unmatched. CDR3 protein: CASSYSGLAGEEQYF. Here the CDR3 DNA reads TGCGCCAGCAGCTACTCTGGACTAGCGGGAGAGGAGCAGTACTTC.

The V and J genes are TRBV28 and TRBJ1-2, with TRBD1 matching over 12 bases. Germline lookup yields CDR1 MDHEN and CDR2 SYDVKM. The CDR3 is made up of 17 amino acids. The junction had 9 bases not matched to a gene; V was cut back by 4 bases and J by 3 bases. The CDR3 DNA reads as TGTGCCAGCAGTTCCCCCGGGGGGACAGGGGGCCACTATGGCTACACCTTC. Translation: CASSSPGGTGGHYGYTF.

In this sample, this clone turned up a few times. The chain has TRBV3-1 (or the pseudogene TRBV3-2) and TRBJ1-5, with D uncertain. This CDR3 is built from 15 residues. CDR1 and CDR2 (germline): LGHDT, YNNKEL (reference sequence). Trimming shortened V by 0 bases and J by 4 bases, and 10 bases separated the two germline ends. The CDR3 sequence: CASSQDHGTNQPQHF. CDR3 sequence (DNA): TGTGCCAGCAGCCAAGATCACGGTACGAATCAGCCCCAGCATTTT.

The chain has TRBV18 and TRBJ2-1; 15 bases line up with TRBD2. There are 16 residues in the CDR3. The germline CDR1 and CDR2 sequences are KGHSH and LQKENI. Trimming took 5 bases from V and 7 from J; bases not matched to a gene: 6. The CDR3 here is CASSAGTSGRRNEQFF. The CDR3, as DNA: TGTGCCAGCTCAGCCGGGACTAGCGGGAGGAGGAATGAGCAGTTCTTC.

This chain joins TRBV13 and TRBJ1-6, with D uncertain. Deletions cut 4 bases from V and 8 bases from J, with 12 bases between. Per germline, CDR1 PRHDT and CDR2 FYEKMQ (reference sequence). The CDR3 covers 14 residues. CDR3 sequence (DNA): TGTGCCAGCAGCTCCCTCGTCCGGGATTCACCCCTCCACTTT. Residues: CASSSLVRDSPLHF.

Only a few counts were recorded for this clone. The V gene is TRBV11-3, the J gene TRBJ2-1; 9 bases match TRBD2. The CDR3 has 15 residues. Trimming took 5 bases from V and 1 from J; bases not matched to a gene: 3. Germline CDR1 reads SGHNT; CDR2 reads YENEEA. Here the CDR3 reads CASSQTSGSYNEQFF. Here the CDR3 DNA reads TGTGCCAGCAGCCAAACTAGCGGGTCCTACAATGAGCAGTTCTTC.

V and J are TRBV18 and TRBJ2-7, with D possibly matching TRBD2 (6 bases). Trimming shortened V by 3 bases and J by 6 bases, and 12 bases separated the two germline ends. The CDR3 loop spans 13 amino acids. Germline V lookup: CDR1 KGHSH, CDR2 LQKENI. The CDR3 nucleotides read TGTGCCAGCTCACCGGAGACTAGGAGCGAGCAGTACTTC. It encodes CASSPETRSEQYF.

The chain links TRBV27 to TRBJ2-7; 8 bases line up with TRBD1. Per germline, CDR1 MNHEY and CDR2 SMNVEV (reference sequence). The CDR3 extends over 15 amino acids. With V trimmed by 2 bases and J by 0 bases, 3 bases remained unmatched. The CDR3 DNA reads as TGTGCCAGCAGTTTAGCGGGACAGGTCTCCTACGAGCAGTACTTC. It is translated as CASSLAGQVSYEQYF.

The chain joins TRBV2 to TRBJ1-5; D is unresolved. The CDR3 totals 13 residues. V lost 8 bases, J lost 4 bases, and 12 bases lay in between. Germline values: CDR1 SNHLY, CDR2 FYNNEI. The CDR3 is CASLHSPNQPQHF. The CDR3 nucleotides are TGTGCCAGCCTTCACAGCCCGAATCAGCCCCAGCATTTT.

The gene calls are TRBV7-2 and TRBJ1-2, with TRBD1 matching 8 bases. This CDR3 is built from 18 residues. V dropped 4 bases and J dropped 1; count of bases not matched to a gene: 14. Germline V gene data show CDR1 as SGHTA and CDR2 as FQGNSA. CDR3 residues: CASSSFRDRLEGNYGYTF. The DNA for the CDR3 is TGTGCCAGCAGCTCCTTCCGGGACAGGCTCGAGGGTAACTATGGCTACACCTTC.